Following are 5 T cell receptor beta chains from one sample sequenced in a study of T cells in tumors after PD-1 blockade. Profiling relied on immunoSEQ multiplex PCR, and the TCRdb table lists in-frame clones only, not all of them. The sample records around 35,000 clones, 73% being singletons. Source: PBMCs, taken after anti-PD-1 treatment. The receptors were gathered from a human donor with basal cell carcinoma.

The chain carries TRBV6-2 or TRBV6-3 and TRBJ2-3, with a weak D call TRBD2 (5 bases). The V end lost 6 bases, the J end lost 2 bases, and 12 bases lay between the germline ends. CDR3 length equals 14 residues. The germline gives CDR1 MNHEY, CDR2 SVGEGT. The DNA of the CDR3 is TGTGCCAGCAGACCTTTCGGACTCACAGATACGCAGTATTTT. Its protein is CASRPFGLTDTQYF.

This chain uses TRBV5-8 with TRBJ2-1; D gene unclear. Germline V lookup: CDR1 SGHTS, CDR2 YDEGEE. CDR3 length: 12 residues. The V end was cut by 3 bases, the J end by 9 bases, with 10 bases between. The chain's CDR3 is CASSSRTAEQFF. The CDR3, as DNA: TGTGCCAGCAGCTCCCGGACGGCTGAGCAGTTCTTC.

V and J are TRBV6-5 and TRBJ2-7; the match to TRBD1 covers 7 bases. The CDR3 contains 13 residues. Germline trimming cut 4 bases from V and 5 bases from J; bases unmatched to any gene: 5. Germline values: CDR1 MNHEY, CDR2 SVGAGI. The CDR3, as DNA: TGTGCCAGCAGTTGGGAGACAGGGCACGAGCAGTACTTC. Translation gives CASSWETGHEQYF.

This clone is a singleton in its sample. This chain links TRBV5-1 with TRBJ2-1; tentatively, D is TRBD2 (7 bases). Germline V CDR1 and CDR2: SGHRS, YFSETQ. The CDR3 length is 16 residues. Trimming took off 4 bases at V and 0 bases at J, with 14 bases between the two ends. The CDR3 nucleotides read TGCGCCAGCAGCGCCGGCGGGGGCAGCTCCTACAATGAGCAGTTCTTC. Encoded protein: CASSAGGGSSYNEQFF.

The chain links TRBV24-1 to TRBJ2-1; perhaps TRBD2 as D (6 bases). The CDR3 is 15 residues long. V lost 2 bases to trimming and J lost 8 bases, with 15 bases between them. Germline-derived CDR1 and CDR2 are KGHDR and SFDVKD. In DNA form, the CDR3 reads TGTGCCACCAGTGATTCTGCGGGGAGAGTCTATGAGCAGTTCTTC. Residues: CATSDSAGRVYEQFF.